The 12 T cell receptor beta chains in this list originate from one sample, sequenced in a study of control samples from healthy donors and cancer patients. Here immunoSEQ multiplex PCR was the method, and the copy in TCRdb shows in-frame clones only, minus some. This table has 110,000 to 150,000 clones, roughly 94% appearing once. Sequencing was performed on blood. The receptors stem from a man aged 40-49 years in good health.

The gene calls are TRBV3-1 (or the pseudogene TRBV3-2) and TRBJ2-7, with TRBD1 identical over 7 bases. The CDR3 contains 14 residues. V trimming: 4 bases; J trimming: 6 bases; junction bases outside the gene matches: 9. The germline V gene encodes CDR1 LGHDT and CDR2 YNNKEL (reference sequence). The CDR3: CASSPRDSIGEQYF. Written as DNA, the CDR3 is TGTGCCAGCAGCCCTCGGGACAGCATAGGCGAGCAGTACTTC.

The chain employs TRBV5-1 and TRBJ2-3; 10 nucleotides align to TRBD2. From germline, CDR1 is SGHRS and CDR2 YFSETQ. CDR3 length: 16 residues. V was clipped by 5 bases and J by 1 base; unmatched bases: 7. This chain's CDR3 is CASRILAGAGTDTQYF. In DNA, the CDR3 is TGCGCCAGCAGAATTCTAGCGGGAGCGGGCACAGATACGCAGTATTTT.

This chain joins TRBV10-1 and TRBJ2-1; 9 bases agree with TRBD2. This CDR3 has 14 residues. Germline V gene sequence: CDR1 WNHNN, CDR2 SYGVQD (reference sequence). Trimming took 2 bases from V and 7 from J; bases not matched to a gene: 3. CDR3 in amino acids: CASSEGTSFNEQFF. DNA for the CDR3: TGCGCCAGCAGTGAGGGGACTAGCTTTAATGAGCAGTTCTTC.

This clone was recorded a few times. Written as DNA, the CDR3 is TGTGCCAGCAGTGATCAGGACAGGTGGGGCAATCAGCCCCAGCATTTT. It is translated as CASSDQDRWGNQPQHF. The chain has TRBV6-4 and TRBJ1-5; 7 bases align to TRBD1. Losses at the gene ends were 3 bases for V and 2 bases for J; bases not matched to a gene: 7. Germline CDR1 reads MRHNA; CDR2 reads SNTAGT. The CDR3 sequence is 16 residues long.

This clone was counted once. The chain uses TRBV5-1 and TRBJ2-5; 7 bases are a match to TRBD1. Germline values: CDR1 SGHRS, CDR2 YFSETQ. The trim removed 2 bases at V and 3 bases at J, leaving 4 bases unmatched. CDR3 size: 14 residues. CDR3 sequence reads: CASSLGTVKETQYF. CDR3 nucleotide sequence: TGCGCCAGCAGCTTAGGGACAGTGAAAGAGACCCAGTACTTC.

The chain carries TRBV10-3 and TRBJ1-2, with 7 bases lining up with TRBD1. J lost 6 bases, V lost 6 bases, and 4 bases had no gene match. Per the germline V gene, CDR1 is ENHRY and CDR2 is SYGVKD. This CDR3 has 12 residues. The chain's CDR3 is CAIRRQGDGYTF. The CDR3 DNA is TGTGCCATCAGGAGACAGGGTGATGGCTACACCTTC.

The chain recombines TRBV5-4 with TRBJ1-2; unclear D gene. CDR1 and CDR2 (germline): SGHNT, YYREEE (reference sequence). There are 14 residues in the CDR3. Trimming cost V 0 bases and J 4 bases, with 10 bases left between them. The CDR3 bases are TGTGCCAGCAGCTTGGGCTGGACGGGCTATGGCTACACCTTC. Encoded protein: CASSLGWTGYGYTF.

V is TRBV13 and J is TRBJ2-7, with D possibly TRBD2 on 5 matching bases. Germline loops: CDR1 PRHDT, CDR2 FYEKMQ (reference sequence). Trimming pared 4 bases from V and 3 bases from J, leaving 13 bases between. The CDR3 has 14 amino acids. The CDR3 reads CASSSRAGNYEQYF. In DNA form, the CDR3 reads TGTGCCAGCAGCTCTAGGGCCGGGAACTACGAGCAGTACTTC.

The chain couples TRBV7-3 to TRBJ2-2, with TRBD2 matching 11 bases. CDR1 is SGHTA and CDR2 is FQGTGA in the germline V gene. The CDR3 runs to 16 residues. With 5 bases clipped from V and 7 bases from J, the junction kept 9 bases outside the gene matches. The CDR3 DNA sequence: TGTGCCAGCAGCCCGACTAGCGGGAAAGCGGGCGGGGAGCTGTTTTTT. It yields the protein CASSPTSGKAGGELFF.

This clone was detected only once. V usage is TRBV7-9 and J usage is TRBJ1-6; a weak D match, TRBD1 (5 bases). V lost 1 base and J 10 bases, leaving 5 bases between the germline ends. CDR1 is SEHNR, CDR2 FQNEAQ, per germline (reference sequence). The CDR3 runs 12 residues. The CDR3: CASSLGDSPLHF. The CDR3 DNA is TGTGCCAGCAGCTTAGGGGACTCACCCCTCCACTTT.

The CDR3 sequence is CASSFRPEGAFF. The CDR3 nucleotides read TGTGCCAGCAGCTTTAGACCGGAGGGAGCTTTCTTT. The chain links TRBV7-9 to TRBJ1-1; no definite D call. CDR1 and CDR2 (germline): SEHNR, FQNEAQ (reference sequence). The CDR3 length is 12 residues. Trimming shortened V by 3 bases and J by 10 bases, and 12 bases separated the two germline ends.

The chain joins TRBV5-1 to TRBJ1-1, with a possible D match to TRBD1 (5 bases). CDR1 is SGHRS, CDR2 YFSETQ, per germline. The V gene lost 4 bases and the J gene lost 0 bases, with 13 bases spanning the gap. CDR3 length equals 15 residues. CDR3 nucleotide sequence: TGCGCCAGCAGCGCCCTTTGGGGGGTGAACACTGAAGCTTTCTTT. Translating gives CASSALWGVNTEAFF.